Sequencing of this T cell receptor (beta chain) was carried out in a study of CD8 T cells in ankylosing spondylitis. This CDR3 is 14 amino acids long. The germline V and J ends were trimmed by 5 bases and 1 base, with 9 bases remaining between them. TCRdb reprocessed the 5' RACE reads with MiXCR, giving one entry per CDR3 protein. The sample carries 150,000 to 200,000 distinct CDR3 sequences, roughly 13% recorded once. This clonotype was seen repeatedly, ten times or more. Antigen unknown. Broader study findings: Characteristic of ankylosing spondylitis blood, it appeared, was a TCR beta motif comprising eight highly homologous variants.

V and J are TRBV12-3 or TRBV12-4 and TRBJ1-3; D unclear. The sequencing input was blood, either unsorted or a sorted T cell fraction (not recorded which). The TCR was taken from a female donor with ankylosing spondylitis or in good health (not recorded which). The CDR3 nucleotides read TGTGCCAGCAGTATCACACCGTCTGGAAACACCATATATTTT. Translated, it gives CASSITPSGNTIYF.